Here is one T cell receptor beta chain with its context. As an off-target read in a library built for alpha chains, this beta chain has a frequency of little significance. MiXCR, run by TCRdb on the 5' RACE reads, gives a single entry per CDR3 protein. The profile shows some 680 distinct CDR3 sequences, 45% to 65% of them singletons. This sample was included in a study of spatial heterogeneity in lung cancer. Time point specified: sample taken at primary tumor resection. TCRs were sequenced from unsorted whole RNA of tumor, nontumor lung or PBMC. This CDR3 is built from 13 residues. V dropped 0 bases and J dropped 0 bases, with 3 bases sitting between them. CDR1 and CDR2 (germline): SGDLS, YYNGEE.

The sequencing used PBMCs, collected at surgery. The gene calls are TRBV9 and TRBJ1-1; D is ambiguous. This TCR was recovered from a male donor with early-stage non-small cell lung cancer. The CDR3 loop is CASSVGMNTEAFF. In nucleotides, the CDR3 is TGTGCCAGCAGCGTAGGTATGAACACTGAAGCTTTCTTT.